These T cell receptor beta chains were read from a single sample in a study of shared clonotypes between healthy human individuals. Profiled with immunoSEQ multiplex PCR; TCRdb holds only in-frame clones, not every one. The sample lists about 680,000 clones; about three quarters were seen once. The material sequenced was memory CD4+ T cells sorted from blood. These receptors came from a woman in her 30s in good health. Both conserved end residues are part of each CDR3. D genes are given only for firm matches. Size is stated for part of the rows, as once, few or many counts, or as a class when the clone is expanded.

j_call clone_size d_call v_call cdr3_aa cdr3_nt
TRBJ2-6 NA NA TRBV6-1 CASSERNSGANVLTF TGTGCCAGCAGTGAACGTAACTCTGGGGCCAACGTCCTGACTTTC
TRBJ1-6 NA NA TRBV7-8 CASSLIPGLSNSPLHF TGTGCCAGCAGCTTAATCCCAGGGTTGAGTAATTCACCCCTCCACTTT
TRBJ1-1 few NA TRBV28 CASSAGNTEAFF TGTGCCAGCAGTGCGGGGAACACTGAAGCTTTCTTT
TRBJ1-2 NA TRBD1 TRBV7-9 CASSRPGQGAGGYTF TGTGCCAGCAGCCGCCCGGGACAGGGGGCTGGGGGCTACACCTTC
TRBJ1-1 NA NA TRBV6-5 CASRSTGSEDTEAFF TGTGCCAGCAGGTCTACAGGGTCTGAGGACACTGAAGCTTTCTTT
TRBJ1-1 NA NA TRBV18 CASSPPQGHGTEAFF TGTGCCAGCTCACCACCCCAGGGACATGGCACTGAAGCTTTCTTT
TRBJ2-5 NA NA TRBV10-1 CASSGRIQETQYF TGCGCCAGCAGTGGACGGATTCAAGAGACCCAGTACTTC
TRBJ2-2 few NA TRBV28 CASSLHTNGNTGELFF TGTGCCAGCAGTCTCCATACCAATGGGAACACCGGGGAGCTGTTTTTT
TRBJ2-4 NA NA TRBV4-1 CASSQALGGEIAKNIQYF TGCGCCAGCAGCCAAGCTCTAGGGGGTGAAATAGCCAAAAACATTCAGTACTTC
TRBJ2-5 NA NA TRBV28 CASTQPPGQETQYF TGTGCCAGCACCCAACCCCCAGGGCAGGAGACCCAGTACTTC
TRBJ1-4 NA TRBD1 TRBV27 CATCSSPGTGNEKLFF TGTGCCACCTGTTCATCCCCCGGGACAGGGAATGAAAAACTGTTTTTT
TRBJ1-2 NA NA TRBV4-1 CASSQVGNYGYTF TGCGCCAGCAGCCAGGTGGGGAACTATGGCTACACCTTC
TRBJ2-2 NA NA TRBV10-3 CAITETVPGELFF TGTGCCATCACCGAGACAGTACCGGGGGAGCTGTTTTTT
TRBJ1-1 NA NA TRBV14 CASSQEFRDNGNTEAFF TGTGCCAGCAGCCAAGAGTTCAGGGATAACGGGAACACTGAAGCTTTCTTT
TRBJ2-5 NA NA TRBV19 CAREGRQETQYF TGTGCCAGGGAAGGACGGCAAGAGACCCAGTACTTC
TRBJ2-7 NA NA TRBV11-2 CASSFSEGTYEQYF TGTGCCAGCAGCTTTTCCGAGGGAACCTACGAGCAGTACTTC
TRBJ2-1 NA NA TRBV19 CASRDGLYYNEQFF TGCGCCAGTAGGGATGGACTTTACTACAATGAGCAGTTCTTC
TRBJ2-2 few TRBD2 TRBV6-6 CASSPTSGRNGELFF TGTGCCAGCAGTCCTACTAGCGGGAGGAACGGGGAGCTGTTTTTT